The present T cell receptor (beta chain) was sequenced within a study of cytomegalovirus exposure and HLA in healthy donors (dated by TCRdb to about 2017). Broadly, across the study: An earlier analysis of some 550 of the donors reported 250 to 300 Gb of sequence data and 117 million unique TCR beta sequences from about 180 million T cells. Approximately 300 gigabases of sequencing data and some 85 million unique TCR sequences were included in an early release covering 500 to 750 HLA-typed donors. Among the roughly 400 genotyped donors, around 81% belonged to the genetic ancestry cluster associated with self-reported Caucasian donors. The study aimed to test whether signatures of past pathogen exposure could be identified by cataloging public T cell receptors. The study used immunosequencing to profile the T cell repertoires of approximately 640 subjects and linked those repertoires to cytomegalovirus serostatus. Besides the first cohort of around 700 subjects, a separate validation cohort made up of 120 different subjects was used. The study combined high-throughput TCR immunosequencing, statistical association of individual TCRs with disease status, and machine learning to predict cytomegalovirus infection status. To study patterns of TCR occurrence, a later analysis re-analyzed previously published TCR beta repertoires from 500 to 850 donors and added high-resolution HLA genotyping. The later analysis used no new phenotypic data to find candidate immune exposures, relying instead on TCR beta sequences and their occurrence across donors. To decide whether each TCR beta V gene segment behaved as functional or pseudogenic, an earlier analysis of 587 of the donors relied on high-throughput TCR beta sequencing. Donor age, sex, ethnicity and CMV serostatus were compiled alongside the repertoire data. A later genetic analysis used genome-wide SNP genotypes for about three fifths of the roughly 700 donors, treating that subset as a discovery cohort. Every repertoire in the discovery cohort had been generated on one and the same sequencing platform. HLA typing included class I and class II loci at four-digit resolution. The number of donors typed differed by locus, with about 629-630 for A, B, C, DRB1 and DQB1, around 560 for DQA1, about 610 for DPA1, and around 430 for DPB1. Roughly five DR-DQ haplotypes were treated as single units for association and clustering because of strong linkage in the cohort. Across approximately 420 genotyped donors of the cohort, an average of about 250,000 unique TCR beta nucleotide sequences per donor were sequenced, and roughly 20% of those sequences were non-productive.

The cohort comprised more than 550 healthy bone marrow donors. At the time of sampling, every cohort member was nominally healthy, though immune exposures that went unrecorded were likely present. The donor tested CMV seropositive, placing the donor among the approximately 310 seropositive members of the cohort. A peripheral blood sample was collected from each donor, and TCR beta sequencing was performed on peripheral blood mononuclear cells. The Qiagen DNeasy Blood Extraction Kit was used to extract genomic DNA from the blood cell samples. Receptor libraries were prepared by the immunoSEQ multiplex PCR assay. For the multiplex PCR, a mixture combining 60 forward primers for TCR Vbeta segments and 13 reverse primers for TCR Jbeta segments was used. The CDR3 region of rearranged TCR beta genes was amplified from genomic DNA with a multiplex PCR assay. The amplified TCR beta libraries were sequenced on the Illumina HiSeq System as 87-base-pair reads. From the authors' description of their analysis: A later analysis counted approximately 76 million unique TCR beta chains across the 670 or so repertoires, and some 11 million of these chains were shared by at least two donors. To remove PCR and sequencing errors, raw reads were error-corrected and collapsed into unique sequences using a nearest-neighbor algorithm that merged closely related sequences. Alignment of CDR3 sequences to IMGT reference sequences was used to assign V, D and J gene segments. For a sequence to be retained, a match of at least six nucleotides to both a V gene segment and a J gene segment was required. Rearrangements were classified as productive when the CDR3 lacked stop codons and remained in frame with V and J, and all other rearrangements were classified as non-productive. CDR3 was defined according to IMGT convention as the region running from the second conserved V-encoded cysteine to the conserved J-encoded phenylalanine. Sequences without an unambiguous match to a single V gene segment were excluded from the earlier analysis of over 500 of the donors. An earlier analysis of about 590 of the donors classified V segments as functional when productive rearrangements were above 56.7% and as segregating when the standard deviation between donors was above 5%. To diagnose cytomegalovirus status from the catalog of TCR beta chain sequences, a statistical classification framework was built. In a later analysis, TCR nucleotide sequences were compared against IMGT/GENE-DB human TR gene sequences so that V and J genes could be assigned. In a later analysis, CDR3 sequences and most-parsimonious VDJ recombination scenarios were assigned using the TCRdist pipeline. In a later analysis, each TCR beta chain was defined by its CDR3 amino acid sequence together with its V-gene family, and reads lacking a unique V-gene family were excluded. A later analysis removed over 500 highly shared, low-generation-probability nucleotide sequences to deal with suspected cross-contamination and a sequencing artifact. A later analysis calculated a clonal expansion index for each public chain from normalized within-repertoire ranks of inferred template counts. Generation probabilities in a later analysis came from a VDJ recombination model fitted to out-of-frame rearrangements, and those results were checked against IGoR. A later analysis scored TCR-TCR, TCR-HLA and TCR-CMV co-occurrence with hypergeometric tests, applying a repertoire-size bias correction to TCR pairs. A later analysis estimated false discovery rates by permuting HLA or CMV assignments 20 times. A later analysis grouped co-occurring TCRs with DBSCAN, adding TCRdist sequence similarity when clustering within HLA-allele-positive subsets. Repertoires with fewer than 30,000 or more than 120,000 public chains, plus five repertoires with anomalous nucleotide sharing, were excluded from co-occurrence clustering. Drawn from immuneACCESS, this table holds only the in-frame rearrangements with V and J called that TCRdb kept. Clones are partly lost; checked studies trace under half to an unresolved V gene and leave the rest unexplained. D and trimming were read from the DNA, whereas the V and J calls and clone size are those reported in that table. The table kept for this sample lists 150,000 to 200,000 clones. The top ten clonotypes cover approximately 0.8% of the sample.

CDR1 and CDR2 are drawn from the germline V gene: MGHRA, YSYEKL. From cysteine to phenylalanine, the CDR3 is 14 amino acids long. CDR3 DNA is the only sequence kept; it has 42 bases, read in frame from the first base. At the junction V is shortened by 9 bases and J by 3 bases, with 15 bases in between. The research as a whole found: The study gave a list of some 150 TCR beta chains associated with cytomegalovirus. Several of the top co-occurrence clusters appeared to be linked to parvovirus B19, influenza, CMV and Epstein-Barr virus, according to a later analysis. The earlier analysis of about 600 of the donors excluded over 15 rarely observed V segments, including chromosome 9 orphons, because counts were too low. V-gene and J-gene trimming of TCR beta chains was associated with a missense DCLRE1C variant in a later genetic analysis, and the association was replicated in an independent cohort. According to a later genetic analysis, donors in an Asian-associated ancestry cluster had fewer N-insertions in productive TCRs than the roughly 700-donor mean. Assigning TCR associations to individual alleles was difficult when HLA alleles, especially DR and DQ, strongly co-occurred. In vitro tests confirmed that a few of the cytomegalovirus-associated TCR beta chains recognize cytomegalovirus antigens. Linkage disequilibrium might explain the correlated functional status among segregating V segments, but an unknown experimental factor could not be ruled out. Sequencing depth was assumed to be roughly uniform across donors in the presence/absence analyses, though that assumption may not hold. Only TCR beta chains were sequenced in this cohort, and the absence of alpha or paired-chain data limited detectable features. A group of highly shared sequence variants was considered likely to be a technical artifact of the sequencing pipeline. In a later analysis, TCR association rates were found to vary across HLA loci, with the most associated TCRs seen for DRB1 alleles and the fewest for HLA-C alleles. The classifier was reported to diagnose cytomegalovirus status with high specificity and sensitivity in both the original and validation cohorts. In a later analysis, HLA-associated TCR beta chains were found to be more clonally expanded and to have lower generation probabilities than equally common non-associated chains. The authors suggested that the approach could potentially be generalized to other disease states and immunological phenotypes. Immune exposure information for the cohort was limited to CMV serostatus. A further reported finding was that TCR beta sequences accurately predicted the HLA-A and HLA-B alleles for most subjects in the first cohort. Most TCR sequences were seen in very few donors, while some public TCRs were found in many individuals. A later analysis found that most CMV-associated TCR beta chains appeared HLA-restricted, with HLA associations seemingly driven largely by CMV exposure. At a false discovery rate of 0.05, a later analysis linked fewer than 20,000 TCR beta sequences to specific HLA alleles. In an earlier analysis of about 600 of the donors, most TCR beta V segments appeared in productive rearrangements about 87% or about 30% of the time, broadly matching IMGT annotations. Because some donors lacked HLA typing at each locus, the association tests relied only on the typed subset. Some IMGT-functional V segments, including TRBV6-2 and TRBV6-3, could not be told apart with the 87-base-pair reads, so those segments were excluded.

On this clone: The target of this receptor is not known.

In this chain, TRBV4-1 is recombined with TRBJ2-4, with a weak D call of TRBD1 (6 bases match). The source of this sequence is a woman aged 18-29 years in good health and CMV-seropositive. The sample comprised PBMCs. The CDR3 protein sequence reads: CASRPQGSKNIQYF. The nucleotides read TGCGCCAGTCGGCCCCAGGGGAGCAAAAACATTCAGTACTTC.